This entry describes one TCR beta chain. This sample was taken from a study of blood T cell repertoires in COVID-19. Produced via immunoSEQ multiplex PCR; TCRdb's table is partial and in-frame only. The table records approximately 270,000 clones, around 86% of them present only once. Trimming at V came to 8 bases and at J to 9 bases, leaving 4 bases not matched to a gene. This CDR3 spans 13 amino acids. Cohort 3 recovered donors had two negative PCRs, clearance, or symptom resolution. The sequence was obtained from a man aged 35 to 55 who had recovered from COVID-19. This chain uses TRBV12-3 or TRBV12-4 with TRBJ2-1, with TRBD2 matching 13 bases. The sample taken for sequencing was PBMCs or T cells enriched from blood (not recorded which). The CDR3 DNA reads as TGTGCCAGCGGACTAGCGGGAGTCGGTGAGCAGTTCTTC. Protein sequence: CASGLAGVGEQFF.